A selection of T cell receptor beta chains follows, all from one sample in a study of blood T cell repertoires in COVID-19. Measured with immunoSEQ multiplex PCR; TCRdb has only the in-frame clones, and not every one. The sample shows roughly 190,000 clones, around 87% of them seen only once. The source material was PBMCs or T cells enriched from blood (not recorded which). These TCRs come from a woman in her thirties or forties in a cohort exposed to, infected with or recovered from COVID-19 (not recorded which). Each CDR3 is given with its conserved first and last residue. The order of the fields is V gene, D gene, J gene, clone size, CDR3 protein, CDR3 DNA. The D gene is left open where the match is weak. Some rows mark clone size as missing; the rest say once, few, many or name a class of expanded clone.

TRBV3-1/TRBV3-2	-	TRBJ1-2	-	CASSQEGGHLSYGYTF	TGTGCCAGCAGCCAAGAAGGCGGGCACCTCTCCTATGGCTACACCTTC
TRBV11-2	-	TRBJ2-3	-	CASSLESGGIIFTDTQYF	TGTGCCAGCAGCTTAGAATCTGGCGGCATTATCTTCACAGATACGCAGTATTTT
TRBV6-5	-	TRBJ1-6	few	CASSYRSAYNSPLHF	TGTGCCAGCAGTTATAGGAGTGCTTATAATTCACCCCTCCACTTT
TRBV4-1	TRBD1	TRBJ1-1	once	CASSQGDRDTEAFF	TGCGCCAGCAGCCAGGGGGACAGGGACACTGAAGCTTTCTTT
TRBV7-9	-	TRBJ1-1	-	CASSPGPNTEAFF	TGTGCCAGCAGCCCAGGTCCCAACACTGAAGCTTTCTTT
TRBV6-1	-	TRBJ1-5	-	CASSEWGRQPQHF	TGTGCCAGCAGTGAATGGGGGAGGCAGCCCCAGCATTTT
TRBV30	-	TRBJ1-5	-	CAWSQGSNQPQHF	TGTGCCTGGAGTCAGGGGTCCAATCAGCCCCAGCATTTT
TRBV24-1	TRBD1	TRBJ2-5	-	CATHDGTGVIQETQYF	TGTGCCACCCATGACGGGACAGGGGTTATCCAAGAGACCCAGTACTTC
TRBV28	-	TRBJ1-2	-	CASSQQSSYGYTF	TGTGCCAGCAGTCAACAATCCTCCTATGGCTACACCTTC
TRBV15	-	TRBJ1-1	-	CATSAQLNTEAFF	TGTGCCACCAGCGCACAGCTGAACACTGAAGCTTTCTTT
TRBV6-5	-	TRBJ2-7	-	CASSYSILQGGDEQYF	TGTGCCAGCAGTTACTCGATTTTGCAGGGGGGCGACGAGCAGTACTTC
TRBV7-9	-	TRBJ1-1	-	CASSLTEGTEAFF	TGTGCCAGCAGCTTAACCGAGGGCACTGAAGCTTTCTTT
TRBV9	TRBD2	TRBJ2-3	once	CASSVWSGSGGALGLSTDTQYF	TGTGCCAGCAGCGTATGGTCGGGTAGCGGGGGGGCTCTTGGCCTTAGCACAGATACGCAGTATTTT
TRBV7-8	-	TRBJ2-3	-	CASSFHRVRSTDTQYF	TGTGCCAGCAGCTTCCACAGGGTTAGGAGCACAGATACGCAGTATTTT
TRBV5-6	TRBD2	TRBJ2-2	few	CASTYTSGGDTGELFF	TGTGCCAGCACCTACACTAGCGGGGGTGACACCGGGGAGCTGTTTTTT
TRBV2	TRBD1	TRBJ1-2	-	CASSASDRVGYGYTF	TGTGCCAGCAGTGCCTCGGACAGGGTTGGCTATGGCTACACCTTC
TRBV5-1	TRBD1	TRBJ1-2	-	CASSPDRVDYGYTF	TGCGCCAGCAGCCCGGACAGGGTTGACTATGGCTACACCTTC
TRBV4-3	TRBD2	TRBJ2-3	-	CASSQAGGGTDTQYF	TGCGCCAGCAGTCAGGCGGGAGGAGGCACAGATACGCAGTATTTT
TRBV11-3	TRBD2	TRBJ2-1	-	CASSLARTSGSGTYNEQFF	TGTGCCAGCAGCTTAGCCAGGACTAGCGGGAGTGGCACCTACAATGAGCAGTTCTTC
TRBV11-2	-	TRBJ1-1	-	CASSLNPFSPGTKSEAFF	TGTGCCAGCAGCTTAAACCCGTTTTCACCCGGGACTAAATCTGAAGCTTTCTTT
TRBV10-1	TRBD1	TRBJ2-6	-	CASSDRGSPYSGANVLTF	TGCGCCAGCAGTGACAGGGGGTCCCCCTACTCTGGGGCCAACGTCCTGACTTTC
TRBV7-9	-	TRBJ1-1	-	CASSFGRVGRMNTEAFF	TGTGCCAGCAGCTTCGGCAGGGTGGGTCGTATGAACACTGAAGCTTTCTTT
TRBV28	TRBD1	TRBJ1-6	-	CASASAGDRDSPLHF	TGTGCCAGCGCCTCAGCGGGGGACAGGGATTCACCCCTCCACTTT
TRBV5-6	TRBD1	TRBJ1-2	-	CASSAQGVYFYGYTF	TGTGCCAGCAGCGCCCAGGGGGTCTACTTCTATGGCTACACCTTC
TRBV5-6	-	TRBJ2-1	-	CASSPPEIVRSYNEQFF	TGTGCCAGCAGCCCCCCGGAGATAGTGAGGTCCTACAATGAGCAGTTCTTC
TRBV2	-	TRBJ1-2	-	CASRGAGPFGYTF	TGTGCCAGCAGGGGTGCTGGGCCTTTTGGCTACACCTTC
TRBV4-1	-	TRBJ1-5	-	CASSQGWRINQPQHF	TGCGCCAGCAGCCAAGGATGGCGGATCAATCAGCCCCAGCATTTT
TRBV7-2	TRBD1	TRBJ1-1	-	CASRGQGLIEAFF	TGTGCCAGCAGGGGACAGGGCTTAATCGAAGCTTTCTTT
TRBV10-2	-	TRBJ1-2	-	CASSESRRGPYGYTF	TGCGCCAGCAGTGAGTCGAGACGGGGTCCCTATGGCTACACCTTC
TRBV10-2	-	TRBJ2-7	-	CASSPGLGVEQYF	TGCGCCAGCTCCCCGGGACTGGGGGTCGAGCAGTACTTC
TRBV5-1	-	TRBJ2-7	-	CASSPRQATSYEQYF	TGCGCCAGCAGCCCACGACAGGCGACTTCCTACGAGCAGTACTTC
TRBV10-2	-	TRBJ2-7	-	CASTPGIRTYEQYF	TGCGCCAGCACCCCAGGGATCCGAACCTACGAGCAGTACTTC
TRBV19	-	TRBJ2-7	-	CASSIVGASGYEQYF	TGTGCCAGTAGTATAGTGGGGGCAAGTGGCTACGAGCAGTACTTC
TRBV6-1	-	TRBJ1-1	-	CASSEGPSGDEAFF	TGTGCCAGCAGTGAAGGTCCCTCGGGAGATGAAGCTTTCTTT
TRBV9	TRBD1	TRBJ2-7	-	CASSSSWGQGLREQYF	TGTGCCAGCAGTTCAAGTTGGGGACAGGGTCTTCGCGAGCAGTACTTC
TRBV6-5	TRBD2	TRBJ2-2	few	CASSYASGRAGGELFF	TGTGCCAGCAGTTACGCTAGCGGGAGGGCCGGCGGGGAGCTGTTTTTT
TRBV6-5	-	TRBJ2-5	-	CASSGPSGETQYF	TGTGCCAGCAGCGGTCCTTCGGGAGAGACCCAGTACTTC
TRBV6-5	TRBD1	TRBJ2-7	-	CASSLRPGTDEQYF	TGTGCCAGCAGCTTACGGCCCGGGACAGACGAGCAGTACTTC
TRBV7-6	TRBD2	TRBJ2-6	-	CASSLFAGVRGANVLTF	TGTGCCAGCAGCTTGTTCGCGGGAGTACGTGGGGCCAACGTCCTGACTTTC
TRBV7-4	-	TRBJ2-7	-	CASSPTRSSYEQYF	TGTGCCAGCAGTCCAACGAGGAGCTCCTACGAGCAGTACTTC
TRBV18	-	TRBJ2-5	-	CASSPGLQETQYF	TGTGCCAGCTCACCGGGGCTACAAGAGACCCAGTACTTC
TRBV5-4	-	TRBJ1-3	-	CASSRGANTIYF	TGTGCCAGCAGCCGGGGGGCAAACACCATATATTTT
TRBV25-1	TRBD1	TRBJ1-1	-	CASRPTLGQGETEAFF	TGTGCCAGCAGGCCCACTTTGGGACAGGGCGAGACTGAAGCTTTCTTT
TRBV27	TRBD2	TRBJ2-7	once	CASSSLAGGPDEQYF	TGTGCCAGCAGTTCCCTAGCGGGGGGGCCTGACGAGCAGTACTTC
TRBV28	-	TRBJ1-1	-	CASSSRQAHSTEAFF	TGTGCCAGCAGCTCACGACAAGCTCACAGCACTGAAGCTTTCTTT
TRBV30	-	TRBJ2-6	-	CAWSSREPGANVLTF	TGTGCCTGGAGTTCGAGGGAACCTGGGGCCAACGTCCTGACTTTC
TRBV7-8	-	TRBJ1-2	-	CASSLFMSDYGYTF	TGTGCCAGCAGCTTATTTATGTCGGACTATGGCTACACCTTC
TRBV30	TRBD2	TRBJ2-2	-	CAWSVGGLAANTGELFF	TGTGCCTGGAGTGTAGGGGGACTAGCGGCAAACACCGGGGAGCTGTTTTTT
TRBV7-9	-	TRBJ2-3	-	CASSPDASEHTDTQYF	TGTGCCAGCAGCCCAGATGCGAGCGAACACACAGATACGCAGTATTTT
TRBV30	TRBD2	TRBJ2-7	-	CAWSVFVRGGSSYEQYF	TGTGCCTGGAGTGTATTTGTTAGGGGAGGGAGCTCCTACGAGCAGTACTTC
TRBV7-9	TRBD1	TRBJ1-4	-	CASSRTGSNEKLFF	TGTGCCAGCAGCAGGACAGGGTCTAATGAAAAACTGTTTTTT
TRBV28	TRBD1	TRBJ1-4	-	CASRLTGGREKLFF	TGTGCCAGCAGACTCACAGGGGGTAGGGAAAAACTGTTTTTT
TRBV27	TRBD1	TRBJ2-7	-	CASSLQGVGTYEQYF	TGTGCCAGCAGTTTACAGGGGGTAGGTACCTACGAGCAGTACTTC
TRBV4-1	-	TRBJ1-3	-	CASSQLQRAGNTIYF	TGCGCCAGCAGCCAGCTACAGAGGGCTGGAAACACCATATATTTT
TRBV25-1	TRBD1	TRBJ1-6	-	CASKGTGPSPLHF	TGTGCCAGCAAAGGGACAGGGCCTTCCCCCCTCCACTTT